This T cell receptor (beta chain) is drawn from a study of T cells in Graves' hyperthyroidism and ophthalmopathy. The CDR3 runs 13 residues. From germline, CDR1 is SQVTM and CDR2 ANQGSEA. V shed 1 base and J shed 7 bases, with 11 bases lying between them. The sample holds many counts of this clonotype. Researchers took RNA transcripts and amplified the TCR beta CDR3 regions from them. HTBI primers were employed in a first-round RT-PCR of the TCR CDR3. One entry per CDR3 protein, called by TCRdb with MiXCR from the multiplex PCR reads. Of roughly 110,000 distinct CDR3 sequences in the sample, about 15% were seen once.

Sequencing was carried out using blood. The receptor comes from a woman aged 45-60 years with Graves' hyperthyroidism. This chain connects TRBV29-1 to TRBJ2-1, with D uncertain. The CDR3 region has the DNA TGCAGCGTTGAAGCATATCGTCTTAATGAGCAGTTCTTC. It translates to CSVEAYRLNEQFF.